One and the same sample provided the 28 T cell receptor beta chains below, sequenced in a study of shared clonotypes between healthy human individuals. Generated by immunoSEQ multiplex PCR, the TCRdb table keeps only in-frame clones and is missing some. The table records around 700,000 clones, 92% of them present only once. Naive CD8 populations comprised CD45RO-negative cells positively selected for CCR7, excluding terminally differentiated effector memory CD45RA+ cells. Material: naive CD8+ T cells sorted from blood. The receptor set was obtained from a man aged 25 to 40 in good health.

This chain joins TRBV7-7 and TRBJ2-5, with 16 bases lining up with TRBD2. The CDR3 runs to 20 residues. The germline gives CDR1 SSHAT, CDR2 FNYEAQ (reference sequence). Losses at the gene ends were 5 bases for V and 5 bases for J; bases not matched to a gene: 17. CDR3 in amino acids: CASSQGVPGLAGGTWETQYF. The CDR3, as DNA: TGTGCCAGCAGCCAAGGAGTCCCGGGACTAGCGGGAGGGACTTGGGAGACCCAGTACTTC.

The rearrangement uses TRBV6-4 and TRBJ1-5; D uncertain. CDR1 is MRHNA, CDR2 SNTAGT, per germline. This CDR3 is built from 13 residues. V was cut by 2 bases and J by 6 bases, with 8 bases left in between. The DNA of the CDR3 is TGTGCCAGCAGTGACGGCTTGGGTCAGCCCCAGCATTTT. Translation gives CASSDGLGQPQHF.

This CDR3 reads CATVGLAGPQETQYF. CDR3 bases: TGTGCCACCGTAGGACTAGCGGGACCCCAAGAGACCCAGTACTTC. The chain joins TRBV27 to TRBJ2-5, with 12 bases fitting TRBD2. The CDR3 length is 15 residues. In germline, CDR1 is MNHEY, CDR2 SMNVEV (reference sequence). V was clipped by 10 bases and J by 1 base; unmatched bases: 7.

This clone appeared once. CDR3 in DNA: TGTGCCAGCAGCTTAGAGGGACTAGCGGGATACAATGAGCAGTTCTTC. It encodes CASSLEGLAGYNEQFF. This chain joins TRBV7-4 and TRBJ2-1, with TRBD2 matching 13 bases. Germline-derived CDR1 and CDR2 are SGHVT and SQSDAQ. V gave up 1 base and J gave up 4 bases; unmatched junction bases: 1. This CDR3 region has 16 residues.

The CDR3 here is CASSSGTGRADTQYF. CDR3 nucleotides: TGTGCCAGCAGCTCGGGGACAGGGCGTGCAGATACGCAGTATTTT. The V gene is TRBV7-9, the J gene TRBJ2-3; 9 nucleotides match TRBD1. The CDR3 loop spans 15 amino acids. V was pared by 4 bases and J by 4 bases, with 6 bases of the junction left unmatched. Germline V CDR1 and CDR2: SEHNR, FQNEAQ (reference sequence).

This chain joins TRBV10-2 and TRBJ2-3; the D is unclear. The germline V and J ends were trimmed by 0 bases and 4 bases, with 11 bases remaining between them. There are 15 residues in the CDR3. The germline V gene has CDR1 WSHSY and CDR2 SAAADI. Here the CDR3 reads CASSESYPPADTQYF. The CDR3 DNA is TGCGCCAGCAGTGAGTCCTACCCACCAGCAGATACGCAGTATTTT.

The chain carries TRBV28 and TRBJ2-3, with TRBD2 matching 8 bases. There are 15 residues in the CDR3. Germline V gene lookup returns CDR1 MDHEN and CDR2 SYDVKM. The V segment lost 6 bases and the J segment 0 bases; nucleotides outside the gene matches: 5. CDR3 loop: CASRLSGASTDTQYF. In nucleotides, the CDR3 is TGTGCCAGCAGGCTTAGCGGGGCTAGCACAGATACGCAGTATTTT.

Points on this clone: This same CDR3 is encoded by further DNA sequences in the sample. The chain is built from TRBV7-8 and TRBJ1-5; 8 positions agree with TRBD1. Germline V gene lookup returns CDR1 SGHVS and CDR2 FQNEAQ. The length of the CDR3 is 17 residues. Trimming removed 5 bases from V and 6 bases from J; junction bases left unmatched: 15. CDR3 in DNA: TGTGCCAGCAGCCCATATCCCGGGACAGGAGGCATTCAGCCCCAGCATTTT. Residues: CASSPYPGTGGIQPQHF. Based on the CDR3 plus reference TRBV7-8 and TRBJ1-5, the full variable domain is GAGVSQSPRYKVAKRGQDVALRCDPISGHVSLFWYQQALGQGPEFLTYFQNEAQLDKSGLPSDRFFAERPEGSVSTLKIQRTQQEDSAVYLCASSPYPGTGGIQPQHFGDGTRLSIL.

This clone has a single count. V usage is TRBV7-6 and J usage is TRBJ1-4; D gene ambiguous. CDR3 length: 15 amino acids. The V gene's germline CDR1 is SGHVS and CDR2 FNYEAQ. Between the trimmed V and J ends, which lost 5 bases and 2 bases, there was a span of 12 bases. The CDR3 DNA reads as TGTGCCAGCAGCCCTCCGGCAAACACTAATGAAAAACTGTTTTTT. Protein product: CASSPPANTNEKLFF.

This chain uses TRBV7-2 with TRBJ2-1; 8 bases match TRBD1. The CDR3 extends over 16 amino acids. V was pared by 2 bases and J by 1 base, with 4 bases of the junction left unmatched. The germline V gene encodes CDR1 SGHTA and CDR2 FQGNSA. The CDR3 bases are TGTGCCAGCAGCTTAAGGCAGGGGGCATCCTACAATGAGCAGTTCTTC. This sequence encodes CASSLRQGASYNEQFF.

The CDR3 spells CSVDRGRGEQYF. CDR3 nucleotide sequence: TGCAGCGTCGACAGGGGGCGGGGCGAGCAGTACTTC. V is TRBV29-1 and J is TRBJ2-7, with 10 bases matching TRBD1. Trimming took 6 bases from V and 6 from J; bases not matched to a gene: 5. Germline lookup yields CDR1 SQVTM and CDR2 ANQGSEA. The CDR3 has 12 residues.

The chain's CDR3 is CASSLSSGAGTEAFF. The DNA for the CDR3 is TGTGCCAGCAGCCTCTCGTCGGGGGCTGGCACTGAAGCTTTCTTT. This sequence joins TRBV28 and TRBJ1-1, with D possibly being TRBD1 (6 bases). The CDR3 covers 15 residues. The germline gives CDR1 MDHEN, CDR2 SYDVKM. V lost 6 bases to trimming and J lost 4 bases, with 18 bases between them.

The chain is built from TRBV7-9 and TRBJ2-5; D is unresolved. This CDR3 has 13 residues. The ends were cut back, 5 bases at V and 5 bases at J, with 12 bases in the middle. Germline lookup yields CDR1 SEHNR and CDR2 FQNEAQ (reference sequence). CDR3 sequence: CASSEESVETQYF. CDR3 bases: TGTGCCAGCAGCGAGGAAAGTGTTGAGACCCAGTACTTC.

The rearrangement uses TRBV28 and TRBJ2-1; D perhaps matches TRBD2 (5 bases). This CDR3 has 15 residues. Germline V gives CDR1 MDHEN, CDR2 SYDVKM. V dropped 4 bases and J dropped 2 bases, with 12 bases sitting between them. The CDR3, as DNA: TGTGCCAGCAGTTCCCGGGGAAAGCCCTACAATGAGCAGTTCTTC. This gives the protein CASSSRGKPYNEQFF.

The chain recombines TRBV7-3 with TRBJ2-3; 11 nucleotides agree with TRBD2. The CDR3 totals 16 residues. V was clipped by 5 bases and J by 6 bases; unmatched bases: 10. Germline CDR1 reads SGHTA; CDR2 reads FQGTGA. CDR3: CASSQTRLAGWDTQYF. The CDR3, as DNA: TGTGCCAGCAGCCAAACAAGACTAGCGGGATGGGATACGCAGTATTTT.

The chain recombines TRBV19 with TRBJ2-7; D might be TRBD1 (6 bases). Germline assignment: CDR1 LNHDA and CDR2 SQIVND (reference sequence). The CDR3 is made up of 13 amino acids. Trimming removed 10 bases from V and 0 bases from J, with 13 bases in between. CDR3 DNA: TGTGCCACACACGGGGACAACTCCTACGAGCAGTACTTC. Translating it yields CATHGDNSYEQYF. The variable domain in full, completed from reference TRBV19 and TRBJ2-7, reads DGGITQSPKYLFRKEGQNVTLSCEQNLNHDAMYWYRQDPGQGLRLIYYSQIVNDFQKGDIAEGYSVSREKKESFPLTVTSAQKNPTAFYLCATHGDNSYEQYFGPGTRLTVT.

The rearrangement uses TRBV25-1 and TRBJ2-3; 13 bases fit TRBD2. The CDR3 is 15 amino acids. V trimming: 4 bases; J trimming: 5 bases; junction bases outside the gene matches: 3. CDR1 is MGHDK, CDR2 SYGVNS, per germline. This CDR3 is CASSATSGRLDTQYF. CDR3 nucleotides: TGTGCCAGCAGTGCGACTAGCGGGAGGTTAGATACGCAGTATTTT.

The chain uses TRBV5-4 and TRBJ2-7; 7 bases are shared with TRBD1. Germline-derived CDR1 and CDR2 are SGHNT and YYREEE (reference sequence). The junction had 8 bases not matched to a gene; V was cut back by 0 bases and J by 5 bases. There are 15 residues in the CDR3. The CDR3 DNA reads as TGTGCCAGCAGCTTGGCCGACAGGGCACCTGACGAGCAGTACTTC. Protein: CASSLADRAPDEQYF.

CDR3 sequence (DNA): TGTGCCAGCAGCTTACTGGATCGGGTGTTGTTGGAGACCCAGTACTTC. Its protein is CASSLLDRVLLETQYF. The gene calls are TRBV7-9 and TRBJ2-5; no reliable D call. Per germline, CDR1 SEHNR and CDR2 FQNEAQ (reference sequence). This CDR3 has 16 amino acids. Between the trimmed V and J ends, which lost 2 bases and 5 bases, there was a span of 18 bases. Full variable domain (remainder filled in from reference TRBV7-9 and TRBJ2-5): DTGVSQNPRHKITKRGQNVTFRCDPISEHNRLYWYRQTLGQGPEFLTYFQNEAQLEKSRLLSDRFSAERPKGSFSTLEIQRTEQGDSAMYLCASSLLDRVLLETQYFGPGTRLLVL.

The chain employs TRBV7-9 and TRBJ1-1, with D hard to call. V was clipped by 5 bases and J by 8 bases, with 12 bases between them. This CDR3 is built from 12 residues. In germline, CDR1 is SEHNR, CDR2 FQNEAQ (reference sequence). The CDR3 protein is CASSLDLLEAFF. The CDR3 nucleotides read TGTGCCAGCAGCCTAGACCTCTTGGAAGCTTTCTTT. Combining the CDR3 with reference TRBV7-9 and TRBJ1-1 gives the whole variable domain DTGVSQNPRHKITKRGQNVTFRCDPISEHNRLYWYRQTLGQGPEFLTYFQNEAQLEKSRLLSDRFSAERPKGSFSTLEIQRTEQGDSAMYLCASSLDLLEAFFGQGTRLTVV.

The chain couples TRBV5-1 to TRBJ1-4; D is unresolved. CDR1 is SGHRS and CDR2 is YFSETQ in the germline V gene. The germline V and J ends were trimmed by 0 bases and 0 bases, with 6 bases remaining between them. This CDR3 has 15 amino acids. Here the CDR3 reads CASSLAGATNEKLFF. The DNA for the CDR3 is TGCGCCAGCAGCTTGGCCGGGGCAACTAATGAAAAACTGTTTTTT.

This sequence joins TRBV7-8 and TRBJ2-1; D remains unclear. CDR3 length equals 15 residues. Trimming stripped 1 base from V and 0 bases from J, with 7 bases between. In germline, CDR1 is SGHVS, CDR2 FQNEAQ. For the CDR3, the DNA is TGTGCCAGCAGCTTAGTTCCTAGCTCCTACAATGAGCAGTTCTTC. This sequence encodes CASSLVPSSYNEQFF.

The genes are TRBV18 and TRBJ2-4; D remains unclear. CDR3 size: 12 residues. Germline V gene data show CDR1 as KGHSH and CDR2 as LQKENI. Trimming left V 0 bases short and J 8 bases short, with 5 bases between. The CDR3, as DNA: TGTGCCAGCTCACCACCTGGGGACATTCAGTACTTC. This gives the protein CASSPPGDIQYF. The whole variable domain, filled in from reference TRBV18 and TRBJ2-4, reads NAGVMQNPRHLVRRRGQEARLRCSPMKGHSHVYWYRQLPEEGLKFMVYLQKENIIDESGMPKERFSAEFPKEGPSILRIQQVVRGDSAAYFCASSPPGDIQYFGAGTRLSVL.

The rearrangement uses TRBV2 and TRBJ1-4, with TRBD1 matching over 11 bases. Germline V gene sequence: CDR1 SNHLY, CDR2 FYNNEI. The CDR3 runs 18 residues. V shed 6 bases, J shed 0 bases, and the junction held 9 bases outside the gene matches. CDR3 DNA sequence: TGTGCCAGCAGCCAAGGACAGGGGGCTTTTGCAACTAATGAAAAACTGTTTTTT. It is translated as CASSQGQGAFATNEKLFF.

The chain carries TRBV27 and TRBJ1-2, with D possibly matching TRBD1 (6 bases). CDR1 MNHEY and CDR2 SMNVEV come from the germline V gene (reference sequence). The CDR3 covers 11 residues. Trimming stripped 9 bases from V and 4 bases from J, with 9 bases between. This chain's CDR3 is CASGQTYGYTF. The CDR3 nucleotides read TGTGCCAGTGGACAGACCTATGGCTACACCTTC.

This chain joins TRBV7-9 and TRBJ2-5; TRBD2 is a possible D gene (5 bases). This CDR3 region has 15 residues. Looked up from germline, CDR1 is SEHNR and CDR2 is FQNEAQ (reference sequence). With 2 bases removed from V and 1 base from J, the gap between germline ends came to 11 bases. The CDR3 spells CASSLKALAQETQYF. In DNA form, the CDR3 reads TGTGCCAGCAGCTTAAAGGCTCTAGCCCAAGAGACCCAGTACTTC.

Concerning this clone itself: This same CDR3 is encoded by further DNA sequences in the sample. J is TRBJ2-1 and V is TRBV6-5; D is possibly TRBD1 (5 bases). Germline lookup yields CDR1 MNHEY and CDR2 SVGAGI. This CDR3 spans 13 amino acids. V shed 2 bases and J shed 7 bases, with 9 bases lying between them. CDR3 bases: TGTGCCAGCAGTTACGGGCAGGGAAATGAGCAGTTCTTC. Its protein is CASSYGQGNEQFF.

Here the CDR3 reads CSVGTSGSIYNEQFF. CDR3 in DNA: TGCAGCGTTGGGACTAGCGGGAGTATCTACAATGAGCAGTTCTTC. The chain joins TRBV29-1 to TRBJ2-1; 13 nucleotides line up with TRBD2. Germline trimming cut 4 bases from V and 3 bases from J; bases unmatched to any gene: 3. CDR1 is SQVTM and CDR2 is ANQGSEA in the germline V gene. The CDR3 runs 15 residues.